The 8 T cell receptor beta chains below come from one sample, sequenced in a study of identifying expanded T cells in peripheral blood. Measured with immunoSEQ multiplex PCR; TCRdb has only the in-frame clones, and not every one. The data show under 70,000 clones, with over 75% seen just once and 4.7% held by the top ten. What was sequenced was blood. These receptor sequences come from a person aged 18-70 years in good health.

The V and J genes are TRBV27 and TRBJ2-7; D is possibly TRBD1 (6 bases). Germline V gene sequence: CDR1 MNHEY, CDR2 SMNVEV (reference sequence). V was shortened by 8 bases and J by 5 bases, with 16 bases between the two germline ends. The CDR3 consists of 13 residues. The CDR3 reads CASGDDRYHEQYF. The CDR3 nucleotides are TGTGCCAGCGGTGATGACAGGTACCACGAGCAGTACTTC.

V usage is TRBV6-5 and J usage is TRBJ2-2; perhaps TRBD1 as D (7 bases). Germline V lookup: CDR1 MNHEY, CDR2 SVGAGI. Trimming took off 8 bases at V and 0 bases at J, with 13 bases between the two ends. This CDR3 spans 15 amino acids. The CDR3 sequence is CASRQGLANTGELFF. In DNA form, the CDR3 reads TGTGCCAGCCGACAGGGACTGGCGAACACCGGGGAGCTGTTTTTT.

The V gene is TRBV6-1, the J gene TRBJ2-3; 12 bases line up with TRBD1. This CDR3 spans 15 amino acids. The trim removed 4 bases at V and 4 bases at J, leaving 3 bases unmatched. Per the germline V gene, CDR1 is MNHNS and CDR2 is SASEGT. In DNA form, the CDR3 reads TGTGCCAGCAGTGGCGGGACAGGGGGCGCAGATACGCAGTATTTT. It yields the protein CASSGGTGGADTQYF.

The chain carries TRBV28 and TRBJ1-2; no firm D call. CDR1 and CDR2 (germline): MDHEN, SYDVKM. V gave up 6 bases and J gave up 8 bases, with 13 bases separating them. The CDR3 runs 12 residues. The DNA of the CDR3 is TGTGCCAGCAGGGAATCTTTGGGAGGCTACACCTTC. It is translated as CASRESLGGYTF.

CDR3 coding DNA: TGTGCCAGCAGCCTCCTTAGCGGGGGGGCCCGGGAGCAGTTCTTC. This translates into CASSLLSGGAREQFF. The V call is TRBV5-4, the J call TRBJ2-1, with TRBD2 identical over 11 bases. V lost 4 bases, J lost 10 bases, and 10 bases stayed unmatched. Germline lookup yields CDR1 SGHNT and CDR2 YYREEE (reference sequence). The CDR3 contains 15 residues.

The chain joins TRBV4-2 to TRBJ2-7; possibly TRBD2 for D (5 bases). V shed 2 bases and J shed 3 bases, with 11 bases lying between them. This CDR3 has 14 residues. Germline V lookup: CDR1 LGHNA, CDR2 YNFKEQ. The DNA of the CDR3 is TGTGCCAGCAGCCAACGAGGGCCGAGCTACGAGCAGTACTTC. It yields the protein CASSQRGPSYEQYF.

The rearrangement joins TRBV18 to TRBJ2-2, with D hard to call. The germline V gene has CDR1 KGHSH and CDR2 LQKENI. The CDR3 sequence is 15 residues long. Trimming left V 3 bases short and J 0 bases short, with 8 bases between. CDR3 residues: CASSPGASNTGELFF. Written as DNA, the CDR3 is TGTGCCAGCTCACCGGGCGCTTCGAACACCGGGGAGCTGTTTTTT. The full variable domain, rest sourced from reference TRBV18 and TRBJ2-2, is NAGVMQNPRHLVRRRGQEARLRCSPMKGHSHVYWYRQLPEEGLKFMVYLQKENIIDESGMPKERFSAEFPKEGPSILRIQQVVRGDSAAYFCASSPGASNTGELFFGEGSRLTVL.

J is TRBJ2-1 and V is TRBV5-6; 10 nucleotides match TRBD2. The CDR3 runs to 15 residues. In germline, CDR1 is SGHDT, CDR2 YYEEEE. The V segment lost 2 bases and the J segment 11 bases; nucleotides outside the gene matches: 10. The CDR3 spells CASSFSRLAGDQQFF. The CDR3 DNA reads TGTGCCAGCAGCTTCTCTCGGCTAGCGGGGGATCAGCAGTTCTTC.